This entry lists 11 T cell receptor beta chains sequenced from one sample in a study of cytomegalovirus exposure and HLA in healthy donors (TCRdb year 2017). The library came from the immunoSEQ multiplex PCR assay. The multiplex PCR relied on a mix of 60 forward primers for TCR Vbeta segments and 13 reverse primers for TCR Jbeta segments. In TCRdb, the immuneACCESS table is reduced to in-frame sequences with V and J assigned. These tables do not hold every clone; where another copy was compared, an unresolved V gene accounts for under half, and the others remain unexplained. Across this sample there are about 92,000 clones, with around four fifths seen only once. Under 8% of the sample is held by the ten biggest clonotypes. The specimen sequenced was PBMCs. These receptors came from a man between 50 and 59 years old in good health and CMV-seropositive.

This clone showed up just a few times. The CDR3, as DNA: TGTGCCATCAGTGAGTCGCCTAGGGGGCTCCTTAGCACAGATACGCAGTATTTT. The encoded protein is CAISESPRGLLSTDTQYF. The chain couples TRBV10-3 to TRBJ2-3, with 7 nucleotides matching TRBD1. Germline V gives CDR1 ENHRY, CDR2 SYGVKD. V was clipped by 0 bases and J by 0 bases; unmatched bases: 9. The CDR3 is made up of 18 amino acids.

The CDR3, as DNA: TGTGCCAGCAGAGACACGTTCGGGGAGCTGTTTTTT. Translation gives CASRDTFGELFF. The chain employs TRBV6-5 and TRBJ2-2; D unresolved. The CDR3 contains 12 residues. CDR1 MNHEY and CDR2 SVGAGI come from the germline V gene. V was cut by 6 bases and J by 7 bases, with 9 bases left in between.

The rearrangement links TRBV7-2 to TRBJ1-5; D call uncertain. The CDR3 has 14 amino acids. V shed 1 base and J shed 6 bases, with 10 bases lying between them. Germline V gene sequence: CDR1 SGHTA, CDR2 FQGNSA. In nucleotides, the CDR3 is TGTGCCAGCAGCTTAGTTAATGTCCCTCAGCCCCAGCATTTT. It specifies CASSLVNVPQPQHF.

This clone was detected only a few times. The chain uses TRBV29-1 and TRBJ2-2, with D perhaps matching TRBD1 (6 bases). V gave up 7 bases and J gave up 4 bases, with 16 bases separating them. The CDR3 extends over 14 amino acids. The germline V gene has CDR1 SQVTM and CDR2 ANQGSEA. The CDR3 sequence: CSAGDGVSTGELFF. The CDR3, as DNA: TGCAGCGCAGGGGACGGGGTCTCCACCGGGGAGCTGTTTTTT.

This clone showed up just a few times. Its ends do not fully match the called genes, so a read error is possible. The rearrangement joins TRBV7-9 to TRBJ1-6; 8 bases align to TRBD1. The CDR3 is 15 residues long. Germline V CDR1 and CDR2: SEHNR, FQNEAQ (reference sequence). The CDR3 DNA reads as TGTTCCAGCAGCTTAGAGGGGACAGGTAATTCACCCCTCCACTTT. As protein: CSSSLEGTGNSPLHF.

This chain uses TRBV15 with TRBJ2-5; the D gene is possibly TRBD2 (7 bases). V was shortened by 0 bases and J by 5 bases, with 13 bases between the two germline ends. Germline V CDR1 and CDR2: LNHNV, YYDKDF (reference sequence). The CDR3 runs to 15 residues. CDR3 sequence: CATSRDGGGWETQYF. The CDR3 region has the DNA TGTGCCACCAGCAGAGATGGGGGGGGCTGGGAGACCCAGTACTTC.

The chain uses TRBV4-1 and TRBJ1-2; a possible D gene is TRBD1 (5 bases). The germline V and J ends were trimmed by 0 bases and 2 bases, with 10 bases remaining between them. In germline, CDR1 is MGHRA, CDR2 YSYEKL. There are 15 residues in the CDR3. The CDR3 protein is CASSQDWGGNYGYTF. The DNA of the CDR3 is TGCGCCAGCAGCCAAGACTGGGGGGGAAACTATGGCTACACCTTC.

Comments on this clone: An end of the junction does not agree with germline; a read error may underlie this. V gene TRBV6-5 combines with J gene TRBJ1-2; D possibly corresponds to TRBD1 (6 bases). The CDR3 covers 14 residues. The germline CDR1 and CDR2 sequences are MNHEY and SVGAGI. The CDR3 sequence: CASRPQGSNYGYPF. The CDR3 nucleotides read TGTGCCAGCAGACCCCAGGGGTCGAACTATGGCTACCCCTTC.

The chain is built from TRBV2 and TRBJ2-7; TRBD2 is a possible D gene (5 bases). CDR1 and CDR2 (germline): SNHLY, FYNNEI. The ends were cut back, 4 bases at V and 2 bases at J, with 9 bases in the middle. The CDR3 contains 13 residues. CDR3 loop: CASSVRDPYEQYF. CDR3 DNA sequence: TGTGCCAGCAGTGTCCGGGATCCCTACGAGCAGTACTTC.

This clone has a single count. V is TRBV28 and J is TRBJ2-7, with 7 bases fitting TRBD1. This CDR3 region has 15 residues. V lost 3 bases, J lost 0 bases, and 5 bases stayed unmatched. Per germline, CDR1 MDHEN and CDR2 SYDVKM. The CDR3 sequence: CASSLVAGGSYEQYF. DNA of the CDR3: TGTGCCAGCAGTTTGGTGGCAGGGGGCTCCTACGAGCAGTACTTC.

The J gene is TRBJ2-2, the V gene TRBV7-9, with 15 bases identical to TRBD2. V lost 3 bases to trimming and J lost 4 bases; unmatched junction nucleotides: 6. CDR1 is SEHNR and CDR2 is FQNEAQ in the germline V gene (reference sequence). The CDR3 totals 18 residues. The CDR3 region has the DNA TGTGCCAGCAGCTTTTCGGGACTAGCGGGGGGTACCACCGGGGAGCTGTTTTTT. Amino acid sequence: CASSFSGLAGGTTGELFF.